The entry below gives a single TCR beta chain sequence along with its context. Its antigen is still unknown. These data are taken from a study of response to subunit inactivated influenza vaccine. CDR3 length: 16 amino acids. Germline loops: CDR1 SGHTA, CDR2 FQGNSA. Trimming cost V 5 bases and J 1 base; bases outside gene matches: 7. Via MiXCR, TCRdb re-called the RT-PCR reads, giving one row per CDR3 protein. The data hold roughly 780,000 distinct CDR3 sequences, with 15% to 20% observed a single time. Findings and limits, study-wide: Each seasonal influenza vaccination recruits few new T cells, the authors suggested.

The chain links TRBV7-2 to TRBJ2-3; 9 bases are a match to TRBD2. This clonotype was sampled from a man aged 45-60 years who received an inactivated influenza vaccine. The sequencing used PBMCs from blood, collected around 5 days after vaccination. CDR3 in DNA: TGTGCCAGCAGCCAACAAAGGACTAGCGGCACAGATACGCAGTATTTT. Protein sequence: CASSQQRTSGTDTQYF.